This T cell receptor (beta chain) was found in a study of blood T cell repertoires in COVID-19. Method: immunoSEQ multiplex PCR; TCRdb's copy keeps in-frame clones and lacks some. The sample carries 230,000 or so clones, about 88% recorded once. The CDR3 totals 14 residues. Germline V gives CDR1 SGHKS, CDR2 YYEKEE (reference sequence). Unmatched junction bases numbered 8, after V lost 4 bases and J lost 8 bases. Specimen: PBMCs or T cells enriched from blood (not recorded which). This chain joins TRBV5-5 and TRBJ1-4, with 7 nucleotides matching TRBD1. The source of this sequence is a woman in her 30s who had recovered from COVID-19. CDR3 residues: CASSRQGGEEKLFF. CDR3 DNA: TGTGCCAGCAGCAGACAGGGTGGGGAGGAAAAACTGTTTTTT.